The entry below gives a single TCR beta chain sequence along with its context. What it binds is unknown. In the PCR, 60 Vbeta and 13 Jbeta primers were used. Method: immunoSEQ multiplex PCR; TCRdb's copy keeps in-frame clones and lacks some. Among 170,000 or so clones listed, about 83% were seen once. The data originate from a study of cytomegalovirus exposure and HLA in healthy donors. Germline CDR1 MGHRA, CDR2 YSYEKL. This CDR3 contains 16 residues. The J segment lost 8 bases and the V segment lost 0 bases, leaving 7 bases of the junction unmatched. General study findings and limits: The majority of CMV-associated TCR beta chains were reported as apparently HLA-restricted in a later analysis. Associated with cytomegalovirus, according to the listing, were approximately 160 TCR beta chains. Highly shared sequence variants in one cluster were likely a sequencing artifact. A later analysis reportedly found that, within productive TCRs, an Asian-associated ancestry cluster had fewer N-insertions than the mean observed across the approximately 690 donors.

Sequenced material: PBMCs. This clonotype originated in a girl between 5 and 17 years old in good health and CMV-seropositive. V gene TRBV4-1 combines with J gene TRBJ1-2; 12 bases agree with TRBD1. The CDR3 DNA sequence: TGCGCCAGCAGCCAAGAGGGGGGACAGGGGGCGCGAGGCTACACCTTC. This gives the protein CASSQEGGQGARGYTF.